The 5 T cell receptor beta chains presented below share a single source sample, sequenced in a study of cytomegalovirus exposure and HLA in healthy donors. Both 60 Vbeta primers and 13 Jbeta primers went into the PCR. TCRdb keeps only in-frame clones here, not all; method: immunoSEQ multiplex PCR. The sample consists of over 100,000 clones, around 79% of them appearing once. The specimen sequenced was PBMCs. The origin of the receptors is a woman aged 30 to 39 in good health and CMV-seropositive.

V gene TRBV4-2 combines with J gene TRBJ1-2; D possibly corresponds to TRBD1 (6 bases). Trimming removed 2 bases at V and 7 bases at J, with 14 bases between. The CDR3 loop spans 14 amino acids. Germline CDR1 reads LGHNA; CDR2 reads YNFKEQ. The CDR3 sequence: CASSQRTGSAGYTF. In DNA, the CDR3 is TGTGCCAGCAGCCAAAGAACAGGGTCGGCTGGCTACACCTTC.

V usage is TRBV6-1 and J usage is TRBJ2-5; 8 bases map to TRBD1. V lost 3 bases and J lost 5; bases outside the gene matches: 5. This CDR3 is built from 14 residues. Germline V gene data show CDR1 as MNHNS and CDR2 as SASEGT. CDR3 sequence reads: CASSEDRVLETQYF. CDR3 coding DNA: TGTGCCAGCAGTGAGGACAGGGTATTGGAGACCCAGTACTTC.

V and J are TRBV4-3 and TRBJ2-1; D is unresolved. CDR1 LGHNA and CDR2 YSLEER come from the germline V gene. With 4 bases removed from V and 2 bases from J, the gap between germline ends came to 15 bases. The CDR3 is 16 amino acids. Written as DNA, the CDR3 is TGCGCCAGCAGCCCCCACTCCTCTGTGACCTACAATGAGCAGTTCTTC. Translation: CASSPHSSVTYNEQFF.

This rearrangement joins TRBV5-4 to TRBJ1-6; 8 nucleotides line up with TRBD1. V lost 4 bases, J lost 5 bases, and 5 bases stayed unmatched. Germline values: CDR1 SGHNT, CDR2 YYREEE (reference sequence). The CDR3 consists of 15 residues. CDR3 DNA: TGTGCCAGCAGCCCGCAACAGGGGGATAATTCACCCCTCCACTTT. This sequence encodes CASSPQQGDNSPLHF.

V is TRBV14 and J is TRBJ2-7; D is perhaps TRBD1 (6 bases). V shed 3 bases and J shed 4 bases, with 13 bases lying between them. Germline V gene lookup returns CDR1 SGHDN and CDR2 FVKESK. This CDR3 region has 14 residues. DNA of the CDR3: TGTGCCAGCAGCCAGTCGACAGGACATTACGAGCAGTACTTC. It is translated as CASSQSTGHYEQYF.